The rows below give T cell receptor beta chains drawn from one sample of a study of blood T cells in healthy people across ages. From the 5' RACE reads, TCRdb called clonotypes with MiXCR, one entry per CDR3 protein. Altogether some 1.1 million distinct CDR3 sequences are present, roughly two fifths being singletons, with the ten largest covering less than 15%. The sample comprised blood. These TCRs come from a man in his late teens or twenties in good health. Each CDR3 is given with its conserved first and last residue. A D gene is named only where the DNA matches it firmly. Rows give clone size only sometimes, using once, few, many, or a class for an expanded clone.

j_call clone_size v_call d_call cdr3_nt cdr3_aa
TRBJ2-7 NA TRBV29-1 NA TGCATCGTACGAAACGGACTTAAACATGAGCAGTACTTC CIVRNGLKHEQYF
TRBJ1-6 NA TRBV29-1 TRBD1 TGCAGCGTTGAAGCTCCCTCAAGATCCGGGACAGGGGTTTACTCACCCCTCCACTTT CSVEAPSRSGTGVYSPLHF
TRBJ2-1 once TRBV7-9 NA TGTGCCAGCAGCTTTACGGGACAACTGTACAATGAGCAGTTCTTC CASSFTGQLYNEQFF
TRBJ1-1 NA TRBV19 NA TGTGCCAGTAGTATGAGCTCAACCCCAATGAACACTGAAGCTTTCTTT CASSMSSTPMNTEAFF
TRBJ1-5 NA TRBV6-2/TRBV6-3 NA TGTGCCAGCGGGGGCCTTGGTCAGCCCCAGCATTTT CASGGLGQPQHF
TRBJ1-5 NA TRBV20-1 NA TGCAGTGCTAGAGACTCGGATCAGCCCCAGCATTTT CSARDSDQPQHF
TRBJ2-1 few TRBV5-5 NA TGTGCCAGCAGCTTGGATACAGGGAGGAATGAGCAGTTCTTC CASSLDTGRNEQFF
TRBJ1-1 few TRBV12-3/TRBV12-4 TRBD1 TGTGCCAGCAGTCGCGACAGGGTCGGCACTGAAGCTTTCTTT CASSRDRVGTEAFF
TRBJ1-1 few TRBV2 NA TGTGCCAGCAATTTGGCGTGGCTCGTTACCAACACTGAAGCTTTCTTT CASNLAWLVTNTEAFF
TRBJ1-1 few TRBV9 NA TGTGCCAGCAACGGGATTGGAGACACTGAAGCTTTCTTT CASNGIGDTEAFF
TRBJ2-3 many TRBV20-1 TRBD1 TGCAGTGCTAGATCCCCGGACAGGACCTACACAGATACGCAGTATTTT CSARSPDRTYTDTQYF